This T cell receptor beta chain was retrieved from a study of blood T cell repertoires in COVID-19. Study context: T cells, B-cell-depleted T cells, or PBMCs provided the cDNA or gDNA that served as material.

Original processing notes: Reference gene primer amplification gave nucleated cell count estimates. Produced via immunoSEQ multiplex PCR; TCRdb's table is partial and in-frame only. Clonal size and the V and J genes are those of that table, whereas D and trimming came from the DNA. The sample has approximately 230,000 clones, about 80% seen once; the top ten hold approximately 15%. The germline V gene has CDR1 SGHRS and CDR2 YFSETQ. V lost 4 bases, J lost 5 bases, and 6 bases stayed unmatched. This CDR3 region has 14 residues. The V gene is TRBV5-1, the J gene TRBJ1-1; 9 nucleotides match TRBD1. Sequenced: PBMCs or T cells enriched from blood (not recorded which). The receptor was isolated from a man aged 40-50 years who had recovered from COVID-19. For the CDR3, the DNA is TGCGCCAGCAGCACACAGGGGGCTGGAACTGAAGCTTTCTTT. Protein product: CASSTQGAGTEAFF.